A single sample is the source of the 2 T cell receptor beta chains below, sequenced in a study of T-cell reconstitution after alpha-beta-depleted transplantation in children. A library of TCRbeta sequences, prepared with unique molecular identifiers, was generated. TCRdb reprocessed the PCR reads with MiXCR, giving one entry per CDR3 protein. The top ten clones hold more than 2.5% of a sample with tens of thousands of distinct CDR3 sequences, approximately 7.3% of them seen once. The sequences come from PBMCs from the stem cell graft donor, collected from the stem cell graft. These receptors were obtained from a human donor who donated a stem cell graft to a child with acute lymphoblastic leukemia.

This clonotype was seen at least ten times. The chain links TRBV5-1 to TRBJ2-7, with D uncertain. The germline CDR1 and CDR2 sequences are SGHRS and YFSETQ. Trimming left V 0 bases short and J 2 bases short, with 9 bases between. The CDR3 extends over 14 amino acids. This chain's CDR3 is CASSLAEPPYEQYF. The CDR3 nucleotides read TGCGCCAGCAGCTTGGCCGAGCCACCCTACGAGCAGTACTTC.

This clonotype was detected many times. The rearrangement joins TRBV4-2 to TRBJ2-5; 10 nucleotides align to TRBD2. CDR1 is LGHNA, CDR2 YNFKEQ, per germline. The CDR3 sequence is 14 residues long. The junction had 3 bases not matched to a gene; V was cut back by 4 bases and J by 4 bases. CDR3 amino acids: CASSRRLAGETQYF. CDR3 DNA sequence: TGTGCCAGCAGCCGACGACTAGCGGGAGAGACCCAGTACTTC.